The 9 T cell receptor beta chains given below trace back to one sample, sequenced in a study of T cell repertoires in cytomegalovirus infection. Their antigens remain unidentified. Via MiXCR, TCRdb re-called the reads, giving one row per CDR3 protein. The table lists some 700,000 distinct CDR3 sequences, around 31% of them singletons. The starting material was cultured PBMCs, obtained from culture after CMV antigen stimulation. The receptors were sampled from a human donor in good health (CMV status not recorded). Some clones in this sample may be carry-over from other donors' samples.

The chain links TRBV4-1 to TRBJ1-5, with 7 positions matching TRBD1. CDR3 size: 16 residues. The trim removed 0 bases at V and 2 bases at J, leaving 4 bases unmatched. CDR1 and CDR2 from the germline V gene are MGHRA and YSYEKL. DNA for the CDR3: TGCGCCAGCAGCCAAGATGCGACAGGGCGCAATCAGCCCCAGCATTTT. As protein: CASSQDATGRNQPQHF.

This chain links TRBV12-3 or TRBV12-4 with TRBJ1-4; a possible D gene is TRBD1 (5 bases). With 3 bases removed from V and 10 bases from J, the gap between germline ends came to 9 bases. The CDR3 is 12 residues long. CDR3 region: CASSFNRGKLFF. In DNA form, the CDR3 reads TGTGCCAGCAGTTTTAATAGGGGAAAACTGTTTTTT.

The chain joins TRBV3-1 to TRBJ2-2, with D perhaps TRBD1 (6 bases). Trimming removed 2 bases at V and 0 bases at J, with 10 bases between. CDR1 and CDR2 (germline): LGHDT, YNNKEL (reference sequence). The CDR3 has 16 residues. The CDR3 loop reads CASSQTGNANTGELFF. The CDR3 DNA is TGTGCCAGCAGCCAAACAGGGAACGCGAACACCGGGGAGCTGTTTTTT.

Many counts were recorded for this clonotype. The genes are TRBV7-8 and TRBJ1-6; weak D call: TRBD1 (6 bases). This CDR3 has 15 amino acids. CDR1 and CDR2 (germline): SGHVS, FQNEAQ. The V and J ends lost 4 bases and 7 bases respectively, with 14 bases between them. CDR3: CASSSETGYNSPLHF. DNA for the CDR3: TGTGCCAGCAGCTCGGAGACAGGTTACAATTCACCCCTCCACTTT.

This clonotype occurred many times. The rearrangement uses TRBV12-3 or TRBV12-4 and TRBJ2-5, with 11 bases fitting TRBD2. Trimming at V came to 9 bases and at J to 5 bases, leaving 5 bases not matched to a gene. The CDR3 has 13 amino acids. As DNA, the CDR3 is TGTGCCAGTAGCGGGGGGGCCTGGGAGACCCAGTACTTC. It translates to CASSGGAWETQYF.

V and J are TRBV28 and TRBJ2-7; D perhaps matches TRBD1 (6 bases). The germline V gene encodes CDR1 MDHEN and CDR2 SYDVKM. Trimming shortened V by 6 bases and J by 3 bases, and 18 bases separated the two germline ends. The CDR3 runs to 15 residues. CDR3 sequence: CASRTRDGQIYEQYF. CDR3 in DNA: TGTGCCAGCAGGACCCGGGATGGACAGATCTACGAGCAGTACTTC.

Worth noting for this clonotype: This may come from a read error, since a much larger clone is one base off. The chain has TRBV7-2 and TRBJ2-7; 9 positions agree with TRBD2. The J segment lost 2 bases and the V segment lost 6 bases, leaving 11 bases of the junction unmatched. Germline CDR1 SGHTA, CDR2 FQGNSA. This CDR3 spans 16 amino acids. CDR3 nucleotides: TGTGCCAGCAGACACAAGGGTGCTAGCGGGGCCTACGAGCAGTACTTC. This gives the protein CASRHKGASGAYEQYF.

The genes are TRBV7-8 and TRBJ1-2; 7 nucleotides align to TRBD1. Per germline, CDR1 SGHVS and CDR2 FQNEAQ. The CDR3 totals 15 residues. V was pared by 2 bases and J by 5 bases, with 8 bases of the junction left unmatched. CDR3 amino acids: CASSLLLETGYGYTF. CDR3 sequence (DNA): TGTGCCAGCAGCTTATTGTTAGAGACAGGGTATGGCTACACCTTC.

This sequence joins TRBV18 and TRBJ2-3, with 7 bases matching TRBD1. The V and J ends lost 3 bases and 6 bases, in that order; junction bases with no gene match: 9. Looked up from germline, CDR1 is KGHSH and CDR2 is LQKENI. This CDR3 region has 15 residues. This CDR3 reads CASSPQGGFKDTQYF. CDR3 in DNA: TGTGCCAGCTCACCCCAAGGGGGCTTCAAGGATACGCAGTATTTT.